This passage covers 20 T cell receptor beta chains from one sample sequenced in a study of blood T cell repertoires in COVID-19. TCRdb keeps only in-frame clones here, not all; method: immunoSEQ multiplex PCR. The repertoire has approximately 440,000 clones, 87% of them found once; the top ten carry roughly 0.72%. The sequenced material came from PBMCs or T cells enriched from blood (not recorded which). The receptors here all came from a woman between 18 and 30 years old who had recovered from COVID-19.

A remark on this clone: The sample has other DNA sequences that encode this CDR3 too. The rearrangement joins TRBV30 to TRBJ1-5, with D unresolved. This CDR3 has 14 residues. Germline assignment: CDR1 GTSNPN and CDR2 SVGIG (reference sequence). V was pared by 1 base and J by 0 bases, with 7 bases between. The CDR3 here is CAWSGTGSNQPQHF. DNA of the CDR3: TGTGCCTGGAGTGGCACGGGTAGCAATCAGCCCCAGCATTTT.

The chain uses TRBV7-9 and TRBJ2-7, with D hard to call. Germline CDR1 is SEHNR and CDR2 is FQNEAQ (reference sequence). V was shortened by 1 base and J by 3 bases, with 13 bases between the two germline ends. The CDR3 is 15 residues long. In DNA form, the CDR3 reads TGTGCCAGCAGCTTAGGACAAAATCTGGTCTACGAGCAGTACTTC. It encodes CASSLGQNLVYEQYF.

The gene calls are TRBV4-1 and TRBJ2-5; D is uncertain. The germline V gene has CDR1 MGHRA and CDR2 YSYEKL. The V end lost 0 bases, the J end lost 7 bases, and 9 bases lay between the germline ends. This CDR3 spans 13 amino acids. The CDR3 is CASSQDSLRTQYF. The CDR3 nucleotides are TGCGCCAGCAGCCAAGACTCTCTACGGACCCAGTACTTC.

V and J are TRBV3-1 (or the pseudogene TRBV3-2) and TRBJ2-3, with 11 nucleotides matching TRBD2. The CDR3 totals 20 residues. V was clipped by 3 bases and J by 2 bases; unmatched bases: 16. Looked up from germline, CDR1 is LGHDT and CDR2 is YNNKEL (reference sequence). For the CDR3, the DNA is TGTGCCAGCAGCCAGACCGGGACTAGCGGACCATCTTACCTCACAGATACGCAGTATTTT. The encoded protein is CASSQTGTSGPSYLTDTQYF.

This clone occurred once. The CDR3 bases are TGCGCCAGCAGCGAACTGACAGATACAATGATCGAGCAGTTCTTC. Amino acids: CASSELTDTMIEQFF. The rearrangement joins TRBV10-2 to TRBJ2-1, with D perhaps TRBD1 (5 bases). CDR3 length: 15 residues. Germline values: CDR1 WSHSY, CDR2 SAAADI. The germline V and J ends were trimmed by 6 bases and 10 bases, with 22 bases remaining between them.

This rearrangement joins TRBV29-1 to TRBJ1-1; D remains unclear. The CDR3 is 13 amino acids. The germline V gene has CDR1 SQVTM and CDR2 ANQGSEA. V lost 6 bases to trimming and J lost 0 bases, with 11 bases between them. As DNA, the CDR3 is TGCAGCGTGGCCCCTCTCATGAACACTGAAGCTTTCTTT. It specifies CSVAPLMNTEAFF. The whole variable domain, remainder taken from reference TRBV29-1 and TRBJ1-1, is SAVISQKPSRDICQRGTSLTIQCQVDSQVTMMFWYRQQPGQSLTLIATANQGSEATYESGFVIDKFPISRPNLTFSTLTVSNMSPEDSSIYLCSVAPLMNTEAFFGQGTRLTVV.

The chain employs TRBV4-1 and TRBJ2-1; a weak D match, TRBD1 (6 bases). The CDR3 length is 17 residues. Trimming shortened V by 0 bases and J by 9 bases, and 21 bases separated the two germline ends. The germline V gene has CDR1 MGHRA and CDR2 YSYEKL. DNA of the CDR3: TGCGCCAGCAGCCAAGATCCGAGGGGACACGGGGAAAGTGAGCAGTTCTTC. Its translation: CASSQDPRGHGESEQFF.

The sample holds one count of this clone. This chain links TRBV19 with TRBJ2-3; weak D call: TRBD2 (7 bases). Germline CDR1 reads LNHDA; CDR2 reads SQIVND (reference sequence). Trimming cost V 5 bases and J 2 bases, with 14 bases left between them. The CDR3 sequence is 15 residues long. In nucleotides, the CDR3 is TGTGCCAGTAGTGAGGCCGGGGGGCTCACAGATACGCAGTATTTT. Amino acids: CASSEAGGLTDTQYF.

The CDR3 sequence: CASGLVLSGLIQPQHF. CDR3 bases: TGTGCTAGTGGTTTGGTACTTTCAGGGTTGATTCAGCCCCAGCATTTT. The chain employs TRBV12-5 and TRBJ1-5, with D perhaps matching TRBD1 (5 bases). The V gene lost 0 bases and the J gene lost 6 bases, with 15 bases spanning the gap. CDR1 LGHNT and CDR2 FRNRAP come from the germline V gene. This CDR3 region has 16 residues.

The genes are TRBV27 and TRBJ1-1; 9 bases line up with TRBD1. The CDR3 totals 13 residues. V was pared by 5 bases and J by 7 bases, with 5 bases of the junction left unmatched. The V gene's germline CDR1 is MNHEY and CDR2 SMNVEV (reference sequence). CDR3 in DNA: TGTGCCAGCAGTAGGACAGGGGAGGATGAAGCTTTCTTT. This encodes CASSRTGEDEAFF.

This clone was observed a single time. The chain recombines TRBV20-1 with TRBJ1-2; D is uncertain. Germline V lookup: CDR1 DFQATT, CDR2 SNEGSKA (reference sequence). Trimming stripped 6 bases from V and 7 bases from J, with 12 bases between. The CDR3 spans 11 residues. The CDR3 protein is CSAERGGGYTF. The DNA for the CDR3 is TGCAGTGCGGAGCGGGGTGGTGGCTACACCTTC.

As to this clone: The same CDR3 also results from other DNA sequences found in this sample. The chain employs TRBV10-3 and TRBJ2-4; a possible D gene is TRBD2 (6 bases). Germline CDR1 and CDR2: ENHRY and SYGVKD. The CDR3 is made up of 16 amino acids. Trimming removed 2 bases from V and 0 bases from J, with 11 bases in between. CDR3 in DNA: TGTGCCATCAGTGAGGGGGGGACCCTAGCCAAAAACATTCAGTACTTC. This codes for CAISEGGTLAKNIQYF.

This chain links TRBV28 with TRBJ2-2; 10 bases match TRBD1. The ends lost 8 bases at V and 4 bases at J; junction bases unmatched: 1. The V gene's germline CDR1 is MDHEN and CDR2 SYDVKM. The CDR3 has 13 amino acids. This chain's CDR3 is CASRTGGTGELFF. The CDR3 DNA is TGTGCCAGCCGGACAGGGGGCACCGGGGAGCTGTTTTTT.

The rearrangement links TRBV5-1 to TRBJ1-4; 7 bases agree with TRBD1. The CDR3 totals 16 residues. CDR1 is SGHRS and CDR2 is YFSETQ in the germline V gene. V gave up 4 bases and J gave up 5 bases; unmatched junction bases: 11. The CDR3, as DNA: TGCGCCAGCAGCCGGGACAGCTCAAGTGGGAATGAAAAACTGTTTTTT. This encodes CASSRDSSSGNEKLFF.

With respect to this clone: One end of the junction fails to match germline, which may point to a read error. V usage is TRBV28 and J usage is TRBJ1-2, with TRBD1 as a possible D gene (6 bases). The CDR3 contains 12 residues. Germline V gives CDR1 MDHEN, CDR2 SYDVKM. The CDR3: CASSPGDIRLFF. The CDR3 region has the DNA TGTGCCAGCAGTCCTGGGGACATTCGACTCTTCTTC.

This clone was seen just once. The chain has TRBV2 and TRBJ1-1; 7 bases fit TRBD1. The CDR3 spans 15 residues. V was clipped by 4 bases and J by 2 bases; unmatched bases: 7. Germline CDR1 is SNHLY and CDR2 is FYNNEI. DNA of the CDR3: TGTGCCAGCAGTGCCCAGGGGGAGTTTAACACTGAAGCTTTCTTT. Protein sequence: CASSAQGEFNTEAFF.

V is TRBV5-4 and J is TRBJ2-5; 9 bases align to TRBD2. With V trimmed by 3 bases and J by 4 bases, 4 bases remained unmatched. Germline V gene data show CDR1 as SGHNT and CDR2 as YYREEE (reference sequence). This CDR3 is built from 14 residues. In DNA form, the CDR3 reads TGTGCCAGCAGCTCCCCGACTAGCGGAGAGACCCAGTACTTC. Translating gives CASSSPTSGETQYF.

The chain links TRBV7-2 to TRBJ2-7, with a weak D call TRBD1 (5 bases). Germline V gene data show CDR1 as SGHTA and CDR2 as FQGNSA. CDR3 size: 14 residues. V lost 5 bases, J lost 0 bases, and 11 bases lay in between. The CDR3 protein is CASSATGYSYEQYF. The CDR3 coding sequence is TGTGCCAGCAGCGCAACAGGATACTCCTACGAGCAGTACTTC.

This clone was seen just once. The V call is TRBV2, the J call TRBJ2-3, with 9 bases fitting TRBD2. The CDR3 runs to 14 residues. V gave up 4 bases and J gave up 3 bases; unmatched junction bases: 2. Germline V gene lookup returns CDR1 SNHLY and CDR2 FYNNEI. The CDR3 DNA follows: TGTGCCAGCAGTGCGCGGGGGGGAACAGATACGCAGTATTTT. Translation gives CASSARGGTDTQYF.

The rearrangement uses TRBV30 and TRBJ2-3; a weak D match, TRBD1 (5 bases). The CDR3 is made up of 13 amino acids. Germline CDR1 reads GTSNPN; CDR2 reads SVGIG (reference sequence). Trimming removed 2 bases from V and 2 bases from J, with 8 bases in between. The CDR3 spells CAWSRGLTDTQYF. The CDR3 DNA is TGTGCCTGGAGTAGGGGCCTCACAGATACGCAGTATTTT.